This TCR beta chain was captured by sequencing in a study of early T cells in non-severe SARS-CoV-2 infection. Each CDR3 protein gets one entry after TCRdb re-called the 5' RACE reads with MiXCR. The sample yields around 49,000 distinct CDR3 sequences, approximately 10% seen once. This CDR3 has 11 amino acids. Trimming stripped 1 base from V and 7 bases from J, with 4 bases between. This clonotype ranks as large (0.1 to 1%). The clonotype comes from an adult who was a healthcare worker with PCR-confirmed SARS-CoV-2 infection or an uninfected control (not recorded which). The V gene is TRBV12-3 or TRBV12-4, the J gene TRBJ1-2; D ambiguous. The sequenced material came from whole blood. The CDR3 loop is CASSLGTGYTF. In DNA form, the CDR3 reads TGTGCCAGCAGTTTAGGTACTGGCTACACCTTC.